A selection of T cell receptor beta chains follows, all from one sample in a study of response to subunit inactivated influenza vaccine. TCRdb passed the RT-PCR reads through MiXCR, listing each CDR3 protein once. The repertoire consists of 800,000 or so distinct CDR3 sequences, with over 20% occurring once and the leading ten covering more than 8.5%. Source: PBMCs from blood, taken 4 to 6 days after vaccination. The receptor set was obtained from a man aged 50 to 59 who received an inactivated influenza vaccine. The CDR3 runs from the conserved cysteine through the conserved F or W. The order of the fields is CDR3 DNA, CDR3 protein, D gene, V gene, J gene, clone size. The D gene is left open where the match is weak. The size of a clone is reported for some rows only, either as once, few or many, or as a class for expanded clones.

TGTGCCAGCAGGGGACGGGACAAAAACACCGGGGAGCTGTTTTTT,CASRGRDKNTGELFF,-,TRBV7-9,TRBJ2-2,few
TGTGCCAGCAGTTACAGGGGACAGGGGCAGCCCCAGCATTTT,CASSYRGQGQPQHF,TRBD1,TRBV6-2/TRBV6-3,TRBJ1-5,-
TGCGCCAGCAGCCCGGGATCAAAGGGGGGAGGAGAGACCCAGTACTTC,CASSPGSKGGGETQYF,-,TRBV5-1,TRBJ2-5,-
TGCGCCAGCAGCTTGTGGACAGGGAACTACGAGCAGTACTTC,CASSLWTGNYEQYF,TRBD1,TRBV5-1,TRBJ2-7,-
TGTGCCAGCAGCCGAACTAGCTGGGGCTCCTACAATGAGCAGTTCTTC,CASSRTSWGSYNEQFF,-,TRBV11-2,TRBJ2-1,-
TGTGCCAGCAGCTTAGCGCGGTCAGGGTACTACGAGCAGTACTTC,CASSLARSGYYEQYF,-,TRBV7-2,TRBJ2-7,few
TGCAGCGTCCCAGTGGGGGGCTGGACAGATACGCAGTATTTT,CSVPVGGWTDTQYF,-,TRBV29-1,TRBJ2-3,-
TGTGCCAGCAGCTTATTCTACAATGAGCAGTTCTTC,CASSLFYNEQFF,-,TRBV7-9,TRBJ2-1,few
TGTGCCAGCAGGACAGGGGGCGCGGACACTGAAGCTTTCTTT,CASRTGGADTEAFF,TRBD1,TRBV3-1,TRBJ1-1,-
TGTGCCAGCAGAACAGGGGTAGCCAAAAACATTCAGTACTTC,CASRTGVAKNIQYF,TRBD1,TRBV6-1,TRBJ2-4,-
TGCAGTGCCTCACAGGGGGGCACCGGGGAGCTGTTTTTT,CSASQGGTGELFF,TRBD1,TRBV20-1,TRBJ2-2,few
TGCAGTGCTAAATCCGACAGCTCCTACGAGCAGTACTTC,CSAKSDSSYEQYF,-,TRBV20-1,TRBJ2-7,-
TGCAGTGCTAGAGATAGGGGGGTCGACGTCGGTCCCCAGCATTTT,CSARDRGVDVGPQHF,-,TRBV20-1,TRBJ1-5,-
TGCAGCGTTGAAGGTTTAGCGGTTCCCACAGATACGCAGTATTTT,CSVEGLAVPTDTQYF,-,TRBV29-1,TRBJ2-3,few
TGTGCCAGCAGCCAAGGGGATGAGGGAATGGAGACCCAGTACTTC,CASSQGDEGMETQYF,-,TRBV4-2,TRBJ2-5,many
TGTGCCAGCAGAACTTTATCCGGGGCCAACGTCCTGACTTTC,CASRTLSGANVLTF,-,TRBV6-1,TRBJ2-6,few
TGTGCCAGCAGCTCCCGGGGTTGGACTGAAGCTTTCTTT,CASSSRGWTEAFF,-,TRBV7-9,TRBJ1-1,-
TGCAGTGCCGAGCGGGGGGGCGAGGAGACCCAGTACTTC,CSAERGGEETQYF,TRBD2,TRBV20-1,TRBJ2-5,few
TGTGCCACCAGCAGAGTGGGGAGGGGAGAGACCCAGTACTTC,CATSRVGRGETQYF,TRBD2,TRBV15,TRBJ2-5,many
TGTGCCAGCAGCCATAGCGGGCGCAACTCCTACGAGCAGTACTTC,CASSHSGRNSYEQYF,TRBD2,TRBV3-1,TRBJ2-7,-
TGTGCCATCAGTGAGTCGGGAGGACTAGCGGGGAACAATGAGCAGTTCTTC,CAISESGGLAGNNEQFF,TRBD2,TRBV10-3,TRBJ2-1,many
TGCAGTGCCGGGGACAGGTCCTACGAGCAGTACTTC,CSAGDRSYEQYF,TRBD1,TRBV20-1,TRBJ2-7,-
TGTGCCAGCAGCGTAAAGACCGGGAGTGACGAGCAGTACTTC,CASSVKTGSDEQYF,-,TRBV9,TRBJ2-7,-
TGCGCCAGCAGCTTCGGACAGGAGGATGAAAAACTGTTTTTT,CASSFGQEDEKLFF,TRBD1,TRBV5-1,TRBJ1-4,-
TGTGCCAGCAGTTTAGGGACAGCACCTACCTATGGCTACACCTTC,CASSLGTAPTYGYTF,-,TRBV12-3/TRBV12-4,TRBJ1-2,-
TGTGCCAGCAGTCTCTCCGGAGGGGCGAGAAATTCACCCCTCCACTTT,CASSLSGGARNSPLHF,-,TRBV6-1,TRBJ1-6,-
TGTGCCGCAGGCCGGGGGCATGAGCAGTTCTTC,CAAGRGHEQFF,-,TRBV7-9,TRBJ2-1,few
TGTGCCAGCAGTGTACAGGGATTTGGCAATCAGCCCCAGCATTTT,CASSVQGFGNQPQHF,-,TRBV12-3/TRBV12-4,TRBJ1-5,many
TGTGCCAGCAGGAAGATGGGCGGGGGGGTTTTCCTGGAGACCCAGTACTTC,CASRKMGGGVFLETQYF,TRBD2,TRBV27,TRBJ2-5,-
TGTGCCAGCAGCTTTACGCAGAGAGGGAACATTCAGTACTTC,CASSFTQRGNIQYF,-,TRBV11-2,TRBJ2-4,few
TGTGCCAGCAGCCGGAGGTCTGGAAACACCATATATTTT,CASSRRSGNTIYF,-,TRBV12-3/TRBV12-4,TRBJ1-3,few
TGTGCCAGCGGCCCTTTTCCAGATACGCAGTATTTT,CASGPFPDTQYF,-,TRBV6-6,TRBJ2-3,-
TGCAGTGCTAGCAACGTGATGGACGAGCAGTACTTC,CSASNVMDEQYF,-,TRBV20-1,TRBJ2-7,few
TGTGCCAGCAGCTTATCCGACAGGGTACCTGATGGCTACACCTTC,CASSLSDRVPDGYTF,TRBD1,TRBV7-2,TRBJ1-2,-
TGCAGTGCTAACCGCGGACTAGCGGGAGGGCCTAAAGATACGCAGTATTTT,CSANRGLAGGPKDTQYF,TRBD2,TRBV20-1,TRBJ2-3,-
TGCGCCAGCAGCGTGGACAGTCAAGAGACCCAGTACTTC,CASSVDSQETQYF,-,TRBV5-1,TRBJ2-5,-
TGCGCCAGCAGCCAAGAATTACCGAGTGAAGCTTTCTTT,CASSQELPSEAFF,-,TRBV4-3,TRBJ1-1,few
TGCAGTGCTAGAGGGGGTAGGACCAAAAACATTCAGTACTTC,CSARGGRTKNIQYF,-,TRBV20-1,TRBJ2-4,-
TGTGCCAGCGGTCCGGGTAGCTCCTACGAGCAGTACTTC,CASGPGSSYEQYF,-,TRBV6-1,TRBJ2-7,-